The 11 T cell receptor beta chains listed next were all sequenced from one sample in a study of blood T cell repertoires in COVID-19. The protocol was immunoSEQ multiplex PCR, while the TCRdb copy is restricted to in-frame clones and leaves out a portion. The sample has tens of thousands of clones, 85% to 90% seen once. Specimen: peripheral blood. The receptors here all came from a man aged 80 or over with active COVID-19.

The genes are TRBV6-4 and TRBJ2-1, with TRBD2 identical over 15 bases. The ends lost 3 bases at V and 6 bases at J; junction bases unmatched: 6. The CDR3 sequence is 17 residues long. CDR1 and CDR2 from the germline V gene are MRHNA and SNTAGT. Written as DNA, the CDR3 is TGTGCCAGCAGTGAGGGGACTAGCGGGGGGCGGGCCAATGAGCAGTTCTTC. Translated, it gives CASSEGTSGGRANEQFF.

V is TRBV18 and J is TRBJ2-7, with 7 bases lining up with TRBD1. Germline V gives CDR1 KGHSH, CDR2 LQKENI. Trimming removed 0 bases from V and 2 bases from J; junction bases left unmatched: 7. There are 16 residues in the CDR3. The CDR3 spells CASSPPNRGEAYEQYF. CDR3 DNA: TGTGCCAGCTCACCACCGAACAGGGGAGAGGCCTACGAGCAGTACTTC.

The V call is TRBV6-6, the J call TRBJ1-5, with 7 nucleotides matching TRBD1. The ends lost 6 bases at V and 4 bases at J; junction bases unmatched: 9. CDR1 and CDR2 (germline): MNHNY, SVGAGI (reference sequence). CDR3 length equals 15 residues. The CDR3 here is CASSHETGKNQPQHF. As DNA, the CDR3 is TGTGCCAGCAGCCATGAGACAGGGAAGAATCAGCCCCAGCATTTT.

V usage is TRBV5-5 and J usage is TRBJ1-1; TRBD1 agrees at 8 bases. The CDR3 contains 16 residues. Germline V gene sequence: CDR1 SGHKS, CDR2 YYEKEE (reference sequence). V was clipped by 4 bases and J by 2 bases; unmatched bases: 10. The CDR3 DNA reads TGTGCCAGCAGCCCTTTTATGACAGGGGTAAACACTGAAGCTTTCTTT. This translates into CASSPFMTGVNTEAFF. The complete variable domain, with remaining parts taken from reference TRBV5-5 and TRBJ1-1, reads DAGVTQSPTHLIKTRGQQVTLRCSPISGHKSVSWYQQVLGQGPQFIFQYYEKEERGRGNFPDRFSARQFPNYSSELNVNALLLGDSALYLCASSPFMTGVNTEAFFGQGTRLTVV.

Details on this clone: The identical CDR3 is also encoded by other nucleotide sequences in the sample. The chain is built from TRBV7-9 and TRBJ2-7, with 8 bases that match TRBD2. V lost 0 bases to trimming and J lost 2 bases; unmatched junction nucleotides: 3. CDR3 length equals 15 residues. From germline, CDR1 is SEHNR and CDR2 FQNEAQ (reference sequence). The CDR3: CASSLAGLGPYEQYF. The CDR3 nucleotides read TGTGCCAGCAGCTTAGCGGGACTAGGTCCCTACGAGCAGTACTTC.

The chain carries TRBV30 and TRBJ1-6, with a weak D call TRBD1 (6 bases). Germline V gene lookup returns CDR1 GTSNPN and CDR2 SVGIG (reference sequence). This CDR3 is 14 amino acids long. V dropped 4 bases and J dropped 6 bases, with 13 bases sitting between them. In DNA form, the CDR3 reads TGTGCCTGGAAGAGTGCGGGGGCTAATTCACCCCTCCACTTT. Its translation: CAWKSAGANSPLHF.

This clone is medium-sized in the sample. V usage is TRBV5-4 and J usage is TRBJ2-7; maybe TRBD2 (5 bases). There are 15 residues in the CDR3. CDR1 is SGHNT, CDR2 YYREEE, per germline (reference sequence). V was pared by 4 bases and J by 6 bases, with 20 bases between. The CDR3 reads CASSGERTDPGEQYF. CDR3 sequence (DNA): TGTGCCAGCAGCGGGGAGCGCACCGATCCTGGCGAGCAGTACTTC.

The rearrangement joins TRBV9 to TRBJ2-3; no clear D gene. In germline, CDR1 is SGDLS, CDR2 YYNGEE. This CDR3 is 14 amino acids long. V lost 0 bases and J lost 4, with 9 bases in between. CDR3 loop: CASSVEARADTQYF. The CDR3 bases are TGTGCCAGCAGCGTAGAGGCTAGAGCAGATACGCAGTATTTT. Using reference TRBV9 and TRBJ2-3 for the parts outside the CDR3, the full variable domain is DSGVTQTPKHLITATGQRVTLRCSPRSGDLSVYWYQQSLDQGLQFLIQYYNGEERAKGNILERFSAQQFPDLHSELNLSSLELGDSALYFCASSVEARADTQYFGPGTRLTVL.

The V and J genes are TRBV14 and TRBJ2-1; 15 nucleotides match TRBD2. This CDR3 comprises 23 residues. In germline, CDR1 is SGHDN, CDR2 FVKESK. V lost 0 bases, J lost 0 bases, and 15 bases stayed unmatched. The CDR3 loop reads CASSQDWEGTSGRYFSSYNEQFF. The DNA for the CDR3 is TGTGCCAGCAGCCAAGATTGGGAGGGGACTAGCGGGAGGTACTTCAGCTCCTACAATGAGCAGTTCTTC.

This rearrangement joins TRBV3-1 (or the pseudogene TRBV3-2) to TRBJ1-2; a weak D match, TRBD1 (6 bases). The CDR3 extends over 13 amino acids. Trimming pared 3 bases from V and 8 bases from J, leaving 13 bases between. The germline V gene encodes CDR1 LGHDT and CDR2 YNNKEL (reference sequence). DNA for the CDR3: TGTGCCAGCAGCCAGTGGCAGGGGAACGGCTACACCTTC. The encoded protein is CASSQWQGNGYTF.

This clone was picked up many times. The chain joins TRBV19 to TRBJ2-7, with D perhaps TRBD1 (5 bases). Germline assignment: CDR1 LNHDA and CDR2 SQIVND (reference sequence). The germline V and J ends were trimmed by 6 bases and 2 bases, with 17 bases remaining between them. The CDR3 is made up of 15 amino acids. In DNA, the CDR3 is TGTGCCAGTAGGACCTCACAGGCTGTGCCCTACGAGCAGTACTTC. Protein: CASRTSQAVPYEQYF. Full variable domain (remainder filled in from reference TRBV19 and TRBJ2-7): DGGITQSPKYLFRKEGQNVTLSCEQNLNHDAMYWYRQDPGQGLRLIYYSQIVNDFQKGDIAEGYSVSREKKESFPLTVTSAQKNPTAFYLCASRTSQAVPYEQYFGPGTRLTVT.